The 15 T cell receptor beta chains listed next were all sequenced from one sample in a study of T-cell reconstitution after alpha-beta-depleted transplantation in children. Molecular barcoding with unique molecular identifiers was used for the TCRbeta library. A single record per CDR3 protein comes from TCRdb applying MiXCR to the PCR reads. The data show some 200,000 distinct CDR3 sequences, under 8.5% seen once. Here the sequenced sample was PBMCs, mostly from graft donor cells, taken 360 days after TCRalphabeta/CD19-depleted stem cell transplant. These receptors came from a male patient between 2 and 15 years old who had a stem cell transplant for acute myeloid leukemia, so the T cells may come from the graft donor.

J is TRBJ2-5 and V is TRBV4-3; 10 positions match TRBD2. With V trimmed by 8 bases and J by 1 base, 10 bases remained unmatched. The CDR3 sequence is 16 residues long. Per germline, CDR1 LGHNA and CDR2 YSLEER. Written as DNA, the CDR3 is TGCGCCAGCTCTATAGCGGGAGGAGTAGGCCAAGAGACCCAGTACTTC. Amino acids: CASSIAGGVGQETQYF.

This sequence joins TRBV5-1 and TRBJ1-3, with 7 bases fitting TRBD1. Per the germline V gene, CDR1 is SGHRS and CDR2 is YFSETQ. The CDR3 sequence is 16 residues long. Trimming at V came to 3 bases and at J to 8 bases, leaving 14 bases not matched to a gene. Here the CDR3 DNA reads TGCGCCAGCAGCTACCAGGGGGGTCCCTCTGCTGACACCATATATTTT. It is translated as CASSYQGGPSADTIYF.

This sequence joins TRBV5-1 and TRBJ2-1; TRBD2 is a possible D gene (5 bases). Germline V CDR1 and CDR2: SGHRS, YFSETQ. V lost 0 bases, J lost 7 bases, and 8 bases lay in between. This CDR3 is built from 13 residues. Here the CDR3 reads CASSLDSGNEQFF. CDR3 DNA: TGCGCCAGCAGCTTGGACAGCGGAAATGAGCAGTTCTTC.

Here the CDR3 DNA reads TGCAGTGGCTCTTCAGGGGGGATTCAGCCCCAGCATTTT. It translates to CSGSSGGIQPQHF. This rearrangement joins TRBV20-1 to TRBJ1-5; 7 nucleotides agree with TRBD1. The CDR3 is 13 amino acids. V was clipped by 7 bases and J by 6 bases; unmatched bases: 9. Germline lookup yields CDR1 DFQATT and CDR2 SNEGSKA (reference sequence).

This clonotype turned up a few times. In nucleotides, the CDR3 is TGCAGCGTTGAAGATTTGGGACTCCCTTACAATGAGCAGTTCTTC. Amino acid sequence: CSVEDLGLPYNEQFF. This sequence joins TRBV29-1 and TRBJ2-1; the D gene is possibly TRBD2 (6 bases). V was trimmed by 0 bases and J by 4 bases, leaving 13 bases between them. This CDR3 has 15 residues. Looked up from germline, CDR1 is SQVTM and CDR2 is ANQGSEA.

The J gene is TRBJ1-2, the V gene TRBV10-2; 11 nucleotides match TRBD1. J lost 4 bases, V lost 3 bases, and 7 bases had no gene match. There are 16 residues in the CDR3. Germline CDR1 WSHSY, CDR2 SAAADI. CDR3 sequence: CASSDSGTGGVYGYTF. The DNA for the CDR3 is TGCGCCAGCAGTGACTCCGGGACAGGGGGTGTCTATGGCTACACCTTC.

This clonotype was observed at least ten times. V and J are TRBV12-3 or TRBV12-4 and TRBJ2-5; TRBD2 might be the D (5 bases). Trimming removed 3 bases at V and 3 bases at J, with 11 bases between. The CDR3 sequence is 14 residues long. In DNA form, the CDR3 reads TGTGCCAGCAGTTTGCGGGCTCTAAAAGAGACCCAGTACTTC. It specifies CASSLRALKETQYF.

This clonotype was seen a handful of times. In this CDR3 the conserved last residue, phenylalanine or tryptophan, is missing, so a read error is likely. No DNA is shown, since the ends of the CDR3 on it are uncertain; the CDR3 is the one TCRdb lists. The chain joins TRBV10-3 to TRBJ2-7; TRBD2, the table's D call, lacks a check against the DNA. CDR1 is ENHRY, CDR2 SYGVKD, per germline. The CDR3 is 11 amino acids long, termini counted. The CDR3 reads CAISSLAGVVL.

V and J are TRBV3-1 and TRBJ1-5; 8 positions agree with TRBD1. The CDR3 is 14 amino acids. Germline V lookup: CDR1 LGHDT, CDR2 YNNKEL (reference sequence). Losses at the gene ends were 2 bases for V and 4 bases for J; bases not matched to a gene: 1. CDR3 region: CASSQQGANQPQHF. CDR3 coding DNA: TGTGCCAGCAGCCAACAGGGGGCAAATCAGCCCCAGCATTTT.

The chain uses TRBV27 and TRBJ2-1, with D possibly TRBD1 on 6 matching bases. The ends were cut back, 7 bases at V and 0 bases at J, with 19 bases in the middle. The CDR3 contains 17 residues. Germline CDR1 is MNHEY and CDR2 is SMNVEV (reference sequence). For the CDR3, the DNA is TGTGCCAGCAACCTACCCGTCACAGGGAGCTCCTACAATGAGCAGTTCTTC. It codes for CASNLPVTGSSYNEQFF.

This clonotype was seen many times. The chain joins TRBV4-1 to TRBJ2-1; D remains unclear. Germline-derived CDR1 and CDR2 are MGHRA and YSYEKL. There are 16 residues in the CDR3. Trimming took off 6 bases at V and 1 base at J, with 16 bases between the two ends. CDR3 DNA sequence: TGCGCCAGCAGTCCCCTCTTCGGTTTTTCCTACAATGAGCAGTTCTTC. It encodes CASSPLFGFSYNEQFF.

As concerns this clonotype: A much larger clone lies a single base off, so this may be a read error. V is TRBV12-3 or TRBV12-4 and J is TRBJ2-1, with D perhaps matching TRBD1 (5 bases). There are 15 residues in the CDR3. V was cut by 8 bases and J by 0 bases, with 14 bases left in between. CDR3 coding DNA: TGTGCCAGCGGGTTAGACAGTGGCTCCTACAATGAGCAGTTCTTC. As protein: CASGLDSGSYNEQFF.

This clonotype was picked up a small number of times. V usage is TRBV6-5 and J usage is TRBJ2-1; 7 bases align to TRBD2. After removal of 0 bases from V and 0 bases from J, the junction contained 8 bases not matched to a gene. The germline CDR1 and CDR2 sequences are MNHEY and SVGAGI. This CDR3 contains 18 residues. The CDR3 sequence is CASSYSMPSGSSYNEQFF. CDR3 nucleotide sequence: TGTGCCAGCAGTTACTCGATGCCTAGCGGTAGCTCCTACAATGAGCAGTTCTTC.

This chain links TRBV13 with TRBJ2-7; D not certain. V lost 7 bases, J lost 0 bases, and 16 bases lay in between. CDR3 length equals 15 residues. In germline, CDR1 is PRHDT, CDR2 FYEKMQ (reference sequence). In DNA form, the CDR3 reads TGTGCCAGCAAGGACCGACTTTCACCCTCCTACGAGCAGTACTTC. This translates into CASKDRLSPSYEQYF.

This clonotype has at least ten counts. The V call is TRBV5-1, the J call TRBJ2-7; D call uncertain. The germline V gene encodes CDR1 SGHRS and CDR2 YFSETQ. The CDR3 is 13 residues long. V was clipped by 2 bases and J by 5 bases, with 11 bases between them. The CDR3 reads CASSFYPTHEQYF. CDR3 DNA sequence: TGCGCCAGCAGCTTTTATCCAACCCACGAGCAGTACTTC. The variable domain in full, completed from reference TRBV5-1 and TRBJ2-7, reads KAGVTQTPRYLIKTRGQQVTLSCSPISGHRSVSWYQQTPGQGLQFLFEYFSETQRNKGNFPGRFSGRQFSNSRSEMNVSTLELGDSALYLCASSFYPTHEQYFGPGTRLTVT.